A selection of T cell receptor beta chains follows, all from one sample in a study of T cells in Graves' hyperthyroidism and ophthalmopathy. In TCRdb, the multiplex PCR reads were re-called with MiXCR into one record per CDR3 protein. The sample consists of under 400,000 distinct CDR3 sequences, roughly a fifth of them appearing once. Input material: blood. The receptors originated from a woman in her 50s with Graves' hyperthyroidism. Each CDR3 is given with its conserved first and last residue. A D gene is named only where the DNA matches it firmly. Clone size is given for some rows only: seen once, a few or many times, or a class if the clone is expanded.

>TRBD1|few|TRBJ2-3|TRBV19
CASNSGQRVSTDTQYF
TGTGCCAGTAATTCGGGACAGCGAGTTAGCACAGATACGCAGTATTTT
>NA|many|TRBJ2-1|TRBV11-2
CASSLVNEQFF
TGTGCCAGCAGCTTAGTAAATGAGCAGTTCTTC
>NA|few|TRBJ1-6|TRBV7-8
CASSPLRTGSSYNSPLHF
TGTGCCAGCAGCCCGCTTCGGACGGGCAGCTCCTATAATTCACCCCTCCACTTT
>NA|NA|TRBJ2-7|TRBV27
CASSLRKPTVYYEQYF
TGTGCCAGCAGTTTAAGGAAGCCAACCGTATACTACGAGCAGTACTTC
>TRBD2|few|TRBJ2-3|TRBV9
CASSTTSGMTDTQYF
TGTGCCAGCAGCACGACGAGCGGGATGACAGATACGCAGTATTTT
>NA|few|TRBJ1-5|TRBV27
CASSLSTGRGSQPQHF
TGTGCCAGCAGTTTATCAACAGGGAGAGGCAGTCAGCCCCAGCATTTT
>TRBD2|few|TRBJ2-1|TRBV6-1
CASSSLNGRMYNEQFF
TGTGCCAGCAGTTCCCTGAACGGGAGGATGTACAATGAGCAGTTCTTC
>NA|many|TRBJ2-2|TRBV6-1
CASSENFGGELFF
TGTGCCAGCAGTGAAAACTTCGGTGGGGAGCTGTTTTTT
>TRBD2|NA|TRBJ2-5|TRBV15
CATSRLAGQETQYF
TGTGCCACCAGCAGACTAGCGGGGCAAGAGACCCAGTACTTC
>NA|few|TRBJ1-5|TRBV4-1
CASSQEGQPQHF
TGCGCCAGCAGCCAAGAGGGACAGCCCCAGCATTTT
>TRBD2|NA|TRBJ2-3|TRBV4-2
CASSQAPLAGGPNTQYF
TGTGCCAGCAGCCAAGCCCCCCTAGCGGGGGGGCCAAATACGCAGTATTTT
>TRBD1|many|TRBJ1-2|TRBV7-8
CASSFTGTASSYGYTF
TGTGCCAGCAGCTTCACCGGGACAGCTTCGAGCTATGGCTACACCTTC
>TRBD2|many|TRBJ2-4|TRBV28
CASSSGNLAAPYF
TGTGCCAGCAGTTCGGGGAACCTAGCGGCACCGTACTTC
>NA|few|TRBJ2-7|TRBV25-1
CASSAHTGPYEQYF
TGTGCCAGCAGTGCCCACACCGGGCCCTACGAGCAGTACTTC
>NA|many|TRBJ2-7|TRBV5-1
CASSLYAGNYEQYF
TGCGCCAGCAGCTTGTACGCAGGGAACTACGAGCAGTACTTC
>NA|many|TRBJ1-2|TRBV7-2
CASSRTGIGYGYTF
TGTGCCAGCAGTAGAACAGGGATCGGCTATGGCTACACCTTC
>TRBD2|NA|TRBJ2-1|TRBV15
CATSREAATSVYNEQFF
TGTGCCACCAGCAGAGAAGCAGCGACTAGCGTCTACAATGAGCAGTTCTTC